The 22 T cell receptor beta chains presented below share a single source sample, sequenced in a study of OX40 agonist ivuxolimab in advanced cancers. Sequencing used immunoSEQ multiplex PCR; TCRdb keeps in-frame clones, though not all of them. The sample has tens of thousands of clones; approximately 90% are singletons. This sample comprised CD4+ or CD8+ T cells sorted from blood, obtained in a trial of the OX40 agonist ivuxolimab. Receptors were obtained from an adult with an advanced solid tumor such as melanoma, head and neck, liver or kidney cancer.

The CDR3: CASRLFRDRGYEQYF. CDR3 nucleotides: TGCGCCAGCAGGCTATTCCGGGACAGGGGCTACGAGCAGTACTTC. This chain links TRBV5-1 with TRBJ2-7; 10 bases map to TRBD1. The CDR3 sequence is 15 residues long. CDR1 and CDR2 from the germline V gene are SGHRS and YFSETQ. V shed 5 bases and J 3 bases; nucleotides not matched to a gene: 8.

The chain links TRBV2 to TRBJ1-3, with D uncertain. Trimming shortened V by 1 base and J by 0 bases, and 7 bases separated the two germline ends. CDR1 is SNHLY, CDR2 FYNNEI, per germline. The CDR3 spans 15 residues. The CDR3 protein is CASSEDTSSGNTIYF. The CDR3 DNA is TGTGCCAGCAGTGAAGACACTAGCTCTGGAAACACCATATATTTT.

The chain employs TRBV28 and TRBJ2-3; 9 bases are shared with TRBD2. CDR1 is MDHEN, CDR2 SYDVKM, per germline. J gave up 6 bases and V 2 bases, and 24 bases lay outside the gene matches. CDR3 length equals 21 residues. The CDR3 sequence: CASSLLFRDRTIAGDEDTQYF. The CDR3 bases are TGTGCCAGCAGTTTACTGTTCCGGGACAGAACAATAGCGGGAGACGAGGATACGCAGTATTTT.

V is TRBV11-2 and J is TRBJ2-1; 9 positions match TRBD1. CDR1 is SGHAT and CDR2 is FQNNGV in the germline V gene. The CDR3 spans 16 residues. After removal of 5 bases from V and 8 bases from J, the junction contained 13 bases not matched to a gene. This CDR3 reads CASSRYRGPPSDEQFF. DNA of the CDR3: TGTGCCAGCAGCCGCTACAGGGGGCCCCCCAGCGATGAGCAGTTCTTC.

CDR3 in DNA: TGTGCCAGTAGTCCCGGATCCTACGAGCAGTACTTC. Its protein is CASSPGSYEQYF. The rearrangement uses TRBV19 and TRBJ2-7; no firm D call. CDR3 size: 12 residues. Per the germline V gene, CDR1 is LNHDA and CDR2 is SQIVND (reference sequence). The ends were cut back, 5 bases at V and 1 base at J, with 6 bases in the middle.

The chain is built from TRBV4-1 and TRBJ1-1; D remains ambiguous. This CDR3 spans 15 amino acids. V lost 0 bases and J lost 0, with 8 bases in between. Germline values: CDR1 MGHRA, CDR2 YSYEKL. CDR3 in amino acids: CASSQEETMNTEAFF. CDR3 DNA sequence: TGCGCCAGCAGCCAAGAAGAGACTATGAACACTGAAGCTTTCTTT.

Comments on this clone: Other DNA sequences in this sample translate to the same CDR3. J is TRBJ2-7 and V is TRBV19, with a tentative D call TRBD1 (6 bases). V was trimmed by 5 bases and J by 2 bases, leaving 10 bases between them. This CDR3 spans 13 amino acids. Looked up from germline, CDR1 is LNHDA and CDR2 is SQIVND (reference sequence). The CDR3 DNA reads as TGTGCCAGTAGTCCCGGACAGACCTACGAGCAGTACTTC. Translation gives CASSPGQTYEQYF.

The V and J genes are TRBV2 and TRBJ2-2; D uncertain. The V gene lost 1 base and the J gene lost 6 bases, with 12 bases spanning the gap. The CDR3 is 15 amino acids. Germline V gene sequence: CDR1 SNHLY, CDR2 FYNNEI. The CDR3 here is CASSEGRTSAGELFF. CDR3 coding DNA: TGTGCCAGCAGTGAAGGAAGGACCAGTGCCGGGGAGCTGTTTTTT.

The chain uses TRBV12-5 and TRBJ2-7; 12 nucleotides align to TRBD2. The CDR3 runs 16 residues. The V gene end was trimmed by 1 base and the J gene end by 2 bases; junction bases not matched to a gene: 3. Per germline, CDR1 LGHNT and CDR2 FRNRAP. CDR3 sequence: CASGLGLAGEAYEQYF. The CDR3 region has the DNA TGTGCTAGTGGTTTGGGACTAGCGGGAGAGGCCTACGAGCAGTACTTC.

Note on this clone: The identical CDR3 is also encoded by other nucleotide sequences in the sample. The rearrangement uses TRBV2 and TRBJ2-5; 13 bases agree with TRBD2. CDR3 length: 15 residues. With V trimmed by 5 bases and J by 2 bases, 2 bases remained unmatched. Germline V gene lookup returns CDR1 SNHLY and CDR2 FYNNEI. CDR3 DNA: TGTGCCAGCAGTCCGGGACTAGCGGGACAAGAGACCCAGTACTTC. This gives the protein CASSPGLAGQETQYF.

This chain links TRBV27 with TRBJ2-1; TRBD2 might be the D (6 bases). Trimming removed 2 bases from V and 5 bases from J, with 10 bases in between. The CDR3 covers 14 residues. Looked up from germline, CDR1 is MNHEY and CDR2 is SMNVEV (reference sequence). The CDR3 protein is CASSLDGSDNEQFF. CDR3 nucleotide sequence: TGTGCCAGCAGTTTAGACGGGAGCGACAATGAGCAGTTCTTC.

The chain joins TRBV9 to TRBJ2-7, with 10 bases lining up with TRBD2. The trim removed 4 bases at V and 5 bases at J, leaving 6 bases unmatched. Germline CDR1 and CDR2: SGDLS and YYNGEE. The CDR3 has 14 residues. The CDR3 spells CASSLLAGAHEQYF. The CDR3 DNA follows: TGTGCCAGCAGCCTTCTAGCGGGAGCCCACGAGCAGTACTTC. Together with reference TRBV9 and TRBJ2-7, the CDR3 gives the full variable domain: DSGVTQTPKHLITATGQRVTLRCSPRSGDLSVYWYQQSLDQGLQFLIQYYNGEERAKGNILERFSAQQFPDLHSELNLSSLELGDSALYFCASSLLAGAHEQYFGPGTRLTVT.

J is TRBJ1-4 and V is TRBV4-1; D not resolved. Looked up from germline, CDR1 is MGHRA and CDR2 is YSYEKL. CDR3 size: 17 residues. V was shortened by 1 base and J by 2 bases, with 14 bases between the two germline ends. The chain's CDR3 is CASSQGVAVGTNEKLFF. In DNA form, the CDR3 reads TGCGCCAGCAGCCAAGGGGTGGCTGTCGGGACTAATGAAAAACTGTTTTTT.

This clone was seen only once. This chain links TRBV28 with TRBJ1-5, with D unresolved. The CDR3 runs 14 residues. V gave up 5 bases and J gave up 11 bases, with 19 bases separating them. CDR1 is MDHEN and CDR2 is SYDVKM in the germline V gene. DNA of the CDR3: TGTGCCAGCAGTCCTCGATCCCTAACATCGGCCCAGCATTTT. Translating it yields CASSPRSLTSAQHF.

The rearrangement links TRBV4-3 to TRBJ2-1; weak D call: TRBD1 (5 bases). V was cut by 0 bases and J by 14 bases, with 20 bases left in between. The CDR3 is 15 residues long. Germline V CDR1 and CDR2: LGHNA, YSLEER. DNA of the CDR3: TGCGCCAGCAGCCAAGATACAGGTTCAGTAGGAACTAAGTTCTTC. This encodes CASSQDTGSVGTKFF.

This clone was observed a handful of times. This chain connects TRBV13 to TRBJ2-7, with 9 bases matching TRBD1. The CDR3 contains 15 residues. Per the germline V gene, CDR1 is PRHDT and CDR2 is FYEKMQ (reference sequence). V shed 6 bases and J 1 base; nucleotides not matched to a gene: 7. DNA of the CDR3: TGTGCCAGCAGTTTCACAGGGGGCAGGTCCTACGAGCAGTACTTC. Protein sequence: CASSFTGGRSYEQYF.

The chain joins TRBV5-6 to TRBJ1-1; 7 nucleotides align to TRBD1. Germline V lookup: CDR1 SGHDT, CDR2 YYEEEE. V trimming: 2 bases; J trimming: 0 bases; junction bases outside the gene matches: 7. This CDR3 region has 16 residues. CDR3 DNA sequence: TGTGCCAGCAGCTTTACAGGGGTGAGGATGAACACTGAAGCTTTCTTT. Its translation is CASSFTGVRMNTEAFF.

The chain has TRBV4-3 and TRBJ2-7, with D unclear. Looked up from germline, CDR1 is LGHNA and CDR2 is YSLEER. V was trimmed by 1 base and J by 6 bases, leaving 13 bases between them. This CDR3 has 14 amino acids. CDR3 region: CASSQGQGSGEQYF. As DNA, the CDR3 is TGCGCCAGCAGCCAAGGTCAAGGCTCCGGCGAGCAGTACTTC.

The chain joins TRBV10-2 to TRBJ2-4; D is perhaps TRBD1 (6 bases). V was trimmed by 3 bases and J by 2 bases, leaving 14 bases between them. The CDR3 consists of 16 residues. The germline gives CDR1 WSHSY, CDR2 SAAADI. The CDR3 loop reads CASSDQGWGPKNIQYF. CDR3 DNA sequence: TGCGCCAGCAGTGATCAGGGGTGGGGGCCCAAAAACATTCAGTACTTC.

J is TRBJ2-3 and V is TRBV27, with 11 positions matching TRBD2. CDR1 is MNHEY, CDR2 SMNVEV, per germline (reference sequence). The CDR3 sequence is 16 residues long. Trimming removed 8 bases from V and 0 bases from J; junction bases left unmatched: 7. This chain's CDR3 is CASALAGGYSTDTQYF. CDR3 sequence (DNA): TGTGCCAGCGCGCTAGCGGGAGGTTATAGCACAGATACGCAGTATTTT.

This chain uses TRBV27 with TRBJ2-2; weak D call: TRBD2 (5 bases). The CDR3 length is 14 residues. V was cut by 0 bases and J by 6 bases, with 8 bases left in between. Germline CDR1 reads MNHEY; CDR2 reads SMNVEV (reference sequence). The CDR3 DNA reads TGTGCCAGCAGTTTATCGTGGGGAGCCGGGGAGCTGTTTTTT. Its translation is CASSLSWGAGELFF.

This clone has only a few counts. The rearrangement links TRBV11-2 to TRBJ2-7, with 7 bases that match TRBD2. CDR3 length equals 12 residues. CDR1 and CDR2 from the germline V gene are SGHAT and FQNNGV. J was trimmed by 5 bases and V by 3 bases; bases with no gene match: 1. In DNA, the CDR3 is TGTGCCAGCAGCTTGCGGGGGAACGAGCAGTACTTC. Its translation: CASSLRGNEQYF.